The rows below give T cell receptor beta chains drawn from one sample of a study of a mutant IDH1 vaccine in newly diagnosed glioma. Antigen specificity for these receptors is unknown. The assay was immunoSEQ multiplex PCR, and TCRdb's table has in-frame clones only and misses some. Here the sample spans 30,000 or so clones, around four fifths being singletons. The sequencing here drew on PBMCs, taken from a glioma patient whose treatment included an IDH1 peptide vaccine. These receptors all come from a middle-aged man with glioma. Some clones in this sample may be carry-over from other donors' samples. The CDR3 runs from the conserved cysteine through the conserved F or W. D genes are given only for firm matches. Expanded clones are given a class, and other clones once, few, many or no size at all.

d_gene | j_gene | v_gene | abundance | CDR3aa | CDR3nt
- | TRBJ2-1 | TRBV27 | few | CASRPETGFHNEQFF | TGTGCCAGCAGACCTGAAACAGGTTTCCACAATGAGCAGTTCTTC
- | TRBJ1-1 | TRBV29-1 | few | CSVDRENTEAFF | TGCAGCGTTGACAGGGAGAACACTGAAGCTTTCTTT
- | TRBJ2-7 | TRBV7-2 | - | CASSPRGDRAYEQYF | TGTGCCAGCAGCCCGAGGGGGGACAGAGCCTACGAGCAGTACTTC
TRBD2 | TRBJ2-3 | TRBV11-3 | - | CASSMTSGGPGTQYF | TGTGCCAGCAGCATGACTAGCGGGGGTCCGGGAACGCAGTATTTT
- | TRBJ1-3 | TRBV5-1 | - | CASSLVGLRGSGNTIYF | TGCGCCAGCAGCTTGGTCGGACTAAGGGGCTCTGGAAACACCATATATTTT
- | TRBJ2-3 | TRBV19 | - | CASSPQGATDTQYF | TGTGCCAGTAGCCCACAGGGTGCCACAGATACGCAGTATTTT
- | TRBJ1-6 | TRBV27 | once | CASSLVGSYNSPLHF | TGTGCCAGCAGTTTAGTGGGGTCCTATAATTCACCCCTCCACTTT
- | TRBJ2-3 | TRBV9 | - | CASSVFNNADTQYF | TGTGCCAGCAGCGTTTTTAACAACGCAGATACGCAGTATTTT
- | TRBJ1-2 | TRBV11-2 | few | CASSSGLVGGYTF | TGTGCCAGCAGCTCGGGCCTCGTCGGAGGCTACACCTTC
TRBD1 | TRBJ1-1 | TRBV7-3 | - | CASSPDRGSTEAFF | TGTGCCAGCAGCCCCGACAGGGGCTCCACTGAAGCTTTCTTT
- | TRBJ1-2 | TRBV5-4 | - | CASSPEPGVDYGYTF | TGTGCCAGCAGCCCAGAGCCGGGGGTGGACTATGGCTACACCTTC
- | TRBJ1-2 | TRBV19 | - | CASSIQGLGGYTF | TGTGCCAGTAGTATTCAAGGGTTAGGTGGCTACACCTTC
- | TRBJ2-3 | TRBV5-1 | - | CASSPATDTQYF | TGCGCCAGCAGCCCCGCGACAGATACGCAGTATTTT
TRBD1 | TRBJ2-2 | TRBV11-2 | - | CASSSGQGATGELFF | TGTGCCAGCAGCTCGGGACAGGGCGCCACCGGGGAGCTGTTTTTT
- | TRBJ1-1 | TRBV4-1 | - | CASSQVTRIDTEAFF | TGCGCCAGCAGCCAAGTGACTAGAATCGACACTGAAGCTTTCTTT
TRBD1 | TRBJ2-1 | TRBV5-1 | - | CASSSPTGGAFLAYNEQFF | TGCGCCAGCAGCTCGCCGACAGGGGGCGCTTTCCTGGCTTACAATGAGCAGTTCTTC
- | TRBJ2-7 | TRBV19 | - | CASSIGSGPYEQYF | TGTGCCAGTAGTATTGGGTCTGGCCCCTACGAGCAGTACTTC
TRBD1 | TRBJ1-1 | TRBV27 | - | CASSLWDRANTEAFF | TGTGCCAGCAGCCTTTGGGACAGGGCGAACACTGAAGCTTTCTTT
TRBD1 | TRBJ1-1 | TRBV7-9 | - | CASSFNRGMNTEAFF | TGTGCCAGCAGCTTTAACAGGGGGATGAACACTGAAGCTTTCTTT
- | TRBJ2-1 | TRBV10-1 | - | CASSESTRGAYNEQFF | TGCGCCAGCAGTGAGTCGACGAGGGGGGCCTACAATGAGCAGTTCTTC
- | TRBJ2-3 | TRBV7-2 | few | CASRQRSVPSDTQYF | TGTGCCAGCAGGCAAAGGAGTGTGCCCTCAGATACGCAGTATTTT
- | TRBJ1-1 | TRBV30 | few | CAWSVRAGNTEAFF | TGTGCCTGGAGTGTACGAGCAGGGAACACTGAAGCTTTCTTT
TRBD2 | TRBJ2-5 | TRBV7-2 | - | CASSQGLAGAQETQYF | TGTGCCAGCAGCCAGGGACTAGCGGGGGCCCAAGAGACCCAGTACTTC
- | TRBJ2-7 | TRBV5-1 | - | CASSWGTVNEQYF | TGCGCCAGCAGCTGGGGAACAGTGAACGAGCAGTACTTC
TRBD2 | TRBJ2-3 | TRBV9 | - | CASSARGRRASGGADPQYF | TGTGCCAGCAGCGCACGCGGTAGGAGGGCTAGCGGGGGGGCTGATCCTCAGTATTTT
- | TRBJ1-2 | TRBV5-1 | - | CASRSGSENYGYTF | TGCGCCAGCCGATCAGGGTCGGAGAACTATGGCTACACCTTC
- | TRBJ2-7 | TRBV5-4 | - | CASSGPGRLYEQYF | TGTGCCAGCAGCGGACCGGGACGGCTCTACGAGCAGTACTTC
- | TRBJ2-7 | TRBV1 | - | CTSSPNPPTGDYYEQYF | TGCACCAGCAGCCCGAACCCCCCAACAGGGGATTACTACGAGCAGTACTTC
- | TRBJ2-7 | TRBV21-1 | - | CATRLVEGQATYEQYF | TGTGCCACCCGCTTAGTAGAAGGACAGGCGACCTACGAGCAGTACTTC
- | TRBJ2-3 | TRBV7-9 | - | CASSSAGLGTDTQYF | TGTGCCAGCAGCTCCGCAGGGTTGGGAACAGATACGCAGTATTTT
- | TRBJ2-7 | TRBV5-6 | - | CASSLSPGRFYEQYF | TGTGCCAGCAGCTTGAGCCCGGGACGGTTCTACGAGCAGTACTTC
TRBD1 | TRBJ1-1 | TRBV11-2 | few | CASSRRGQTNTEAFF | TGTGCCAGCAGCCGCCGGGGACAGACGAACACTGAAGCTTTCTTT
- | TRBJ2-7 | TRBV20-1 | - | CSAPLGYEQYF | TGCAGTGCCCCCCTGGGCTACGAGCAGTACTTC
- | TRBJ1-3 | TRBV29-1 | - | CSVRMDSHSGNTIYF | TGCAGCGTCCGAATGGACAGCCACTCTGGAAACACCATATATTTT
- | TRBJ2-2 | TRBV7-9 | - | CASSSRRDHTGELFF | TGTGCCAGCAGCTCACGCCGGGATCACACCGGGGAGCTGTTTTTT
- | TRBJ2-3 | TRBV7-2 | - | CASSFSRVTDTQYF | TGTGCCAGCAGCTTTTCAAGGGTCACAGATACGCAGTATTTT
- | TRBJ1-2 | TRBV5-6 | - | CASSPVPTGNYGYTF | TGTGCCAGCAGCCCTGTTCCGACAGGTAACTATGGCTACACCTTC
- | TRBJ2-3 | TRBV30 | - | CASGTFEGSTDTQYF | TGTGCCTCCGGGACTTTTGAAGGGTCCACAGATACGCAGTATTTT
- | TRBJ1-1 | TRBV7-8 | - | CASSPGFTEAFF | TGTGCCAGCAGCCCGGGATTTACTGAAGCTTTCTTT
- | TRBJ1-2 | TRBV28 | - | CASRGRTFGYTF | TGTGCCAGCCGGGGACGGACCTTTGGCTACACCTTC
- | TRBJ1-5 | TRBV7-8 | - | CASSLASHSNQPQHF | TGTGCCAGCAGCTTAGCGTCGCATAGCAATCAGCCCCAGCATTTT
- | TRBJ1-1 | TRBV4-2 | few | CASSRGQMNTEAFF | TGTGCCAGCAGCCGCGGACAGATGAACACTGAAGCTTTCTTT
- | TRBJ2-3 | TRBV23-1 | few | CASSQSMDF | TGCGCCAGCAGTCAATCTATGGATTTT
- | TRBJ1-5 | TRBV7-2 | - | CASSLAGGFSNQPQHF | TGTGCCAGCAGCTTAGCTGGGGGTTTCAGCAATCAGCCCCAGCATTTT
- | TRBJ1-1 | TRBV10-3 | - | CAISESKGPEGAEAFF | TGTGCCATCAGTGAGTCGAAGGGACCAGAGGGGGCTGAAGCTTTCTTT
TRBD1 | TRBJ1-5 | TRBV27 | - | CASSHSRGRGNQPQHF | TGTGCCAGCAGCCACTCCAGGGGCAGGGGGAATCAGCCCCAGCATTTT
TRBD1 | TRBJ1-1 | TRBV7-9 | - | CASSPWDSNTEAFF | TGTGCCAGCAGCCCGTGGGACAGTAACACTGAAGCTTTCTTT
- | TRBJ1-2 | TRBV7-9 | - | CASRPPDRGDGYTF | TGTGCCAGCAGACCTCCGGACCGAGGGGATGGCTACACCTTC
TRBD1 | TRBJ1-5 | TRBV19 | - | CASSSQGGVNQPQHF | TGTGCCAGTAGTAGCCAGGGGGGAGTCAATCAGCCCCAGCATTTT
TRBD2 | TRBJ2-3 | TRBV15 | - | CATSRERSGALTDTQYF | TGTGCCACCAGCAGAGAACGTAGCGGGGCCCTCACAGATACGCAGTATTTT
TRBD1 | TRBJ1-4 | TRBV7-9 | medium-sized | CASSPRGPTNEKLFF | TGTGCCAGCAGCCCAAGGGGGCCAACTAATGAAAAACTGTTTTTT
- | TRBJ1-1 | TRBV2 | - | CASSATAGYTEAFF | TGTGCCAGCAGTGCGACCGCAGGGTACACTGAAGCTTTCTTT
- | TRBJ1-5 | TRBV12-5 | - | CASGLVLEGAYSNQPQHF | TGTGCTAGTGGTTTGGTACTAGAAGGGGCCTATAGCAATCAGCCCCAGCATTTT